These 12 T cell receptor beta chains were all obtained from the same sample, sequenced in a study of T-cell memory formation after mild COVID-19 (dated by TCRdb to about 2021). Library creation used 5' RACE. Sequenced using an Illumina NovaSeq 6000. In-frame beta chains were kept once TCRdb had trimmed the public reads at Q25 with fastp and called clones with MiXCR. Entries that share a CDR3 protein sequence are merged under the most common genes and DNA. The sample table shows roughly 190,000 distinct CDR3 sequences, and about 10% are seen once. Approximately 2.8% of the sample goes to the ten largest clones. Sequenced input: PBMCs or a T cell subset sorted from them (not recorded which). The receptor set was obtained from a man aged 18 to 29 who had mild COVID-19 (a few samples of this study predate the infection). The sample titles of this study are shuffled in the database, so cell type and time point are left out; the donor was told from shared clones.

This clonotype has a count of ten or more. V usage is TRBV5-1 and J usage is TRBJ2-7, with a weak D call TRBD1 (7 bases). Germline CDR1 and CDR2: SGHRS and YFSETQ. There are 15 residues in the CDR3. Trimming removed 4 bases at V and 3 bases at J, with 17 bases between. This CDR3 is CASSIGGGPRYEQYV. Here the CDR3 DNA reads TGCGCCAGCAGCATTGGAGGGGGCCCCCGCTACGAGCAGTACGTC.

This clonotype was recorded many times. This rearrangement joins TRBV12-3 or TRBV12-4 to TRBJ2-3; D may match TRBD1 or TRBD2 (5 bases each). The CDR3 runs to 15 residues. The ends were cut back, 3 bases at V and 4 bases at J, with 14 bases in the middle. The CDR3 loop is CASSLGLVSADTQYF. CDR3 in DNA: TGTGCCAGCAGTTTGGGGCTAGTTAGCGCAGATACGCAGTATTTT.

This chain connects TRBV20-1 to TRBJ1-5; TRBD1 aligns across 9 bases. CDR1 DFQATT and CDR2 SNEGSKA come from the germline V gene (reference sequence). V gave up 6 bases and J gave up 2 bases; unmatched junction bases: 2. The CDR3 runs to 13 residues. The CDR3 DNA is TGCAGTGCGAGGACAGGGGGCAATCAGCCCCAGCATTTT. This codes for CSARTGGNQPQHF.

J is TRBJ2-3 and V is TRBV29-1; 9 bases agree with TRBD2. Germline values: CDR1 SQVTM, CDR2 ANQGSEA. The J segment lost 1 base and the V segment lost 8 bases, leaving 7 bases of the junction unmatched. This CDR3 comprises 14 residues. The CDR3 here is CSTDAGGGTDTQYF. The CDR3 DNA reads as TGCAGCACGGATGCGGGGGGGGGCACAGATACGCAGTATTTT.

The chain carries TRBV28 and TRBJ1-5, with 8 bases aligning to TRBD1. Trimming at V came to 6 bases and at J to 2 bases, leaving 9 bases not matched to a gene. Germline V gives CDR1 MDHEN, CDR2 SYDVKM. The length of the CDR3 is 16 residues. In DNA form, the CDR3 reads TGTGCCAGCAGGTCAGGGGGCGATGGGGGCAATCAGCCCCAGCATTTT. Amino acids: CASRSGGDGGNQPQHF.

The table lists this clonotype with a few counts. The chain employs TRBV15 and TRBJ1-4, with a possible D match to TRBD1 (6 bases). The germline V gene encodes CDR1 LNHNV and CDR2 YYDKDF (reference sequence). The CDR3 runs 15 residues. Trimming cost V 0 bases and J 4 bases, with 9 bases left between them. This CDR3 reads CATSRDRGFNEKLFF. The CDR3 DNA reads TGTGCCACCAGCAGAGACAGGGGATTTAATGAAAAACTGTTTTTT.

The gene calls are TRBV4-2 and TRBJ1-2; possibly TRBD1 for D (5 bases). The CDR3 is 14 residues long. Germline CDR1 LGHNA, CDR2 YNFKEQ. The ends were cut back, 1 base at V and 7 bases at J, with 13 bases in the middle. The CDR3 region is CASSQVAGPGGYTF. The CDR3 nucleotides are TGTGCCAGCAGCCAAGTCGCGGGGCCAGGTGGCTACACCTTC.

This clonotype was found a few times. The chain combines TRBV27 with TRBJ2-1; D gene ambiguous. The germline V and J ends were trimmed by 5 bases and 4 bases, with 12 bases remaining between them. CDR1 MNHEY and CDR2 SMNVEV come from the germline V gene (reference sequence). The CDR3 contains 14 residues. CDR3 nucleotides: TGTGCCAGCAGTCCGGTCTGGGGATACAATGAGCAGTTCTTC. As protein: CASSPVWGYNEQFF.

The sample holds a few counts of this clonotype. This chain joins TRBV27 and TRBJ1-1; tentatively, D is TRBD1 (6 bases). V lost 5 bases and J 0 bases, leaving 19 bases between the germline ends. CDR1 and CDR2 (germline): MNHEY, SMNVEV (reference sequence). This CDR3 spans 17 amino acids. The CDR3 here is CASSRVGGRGVNTEAFF. CDR3 in DNA: TGTGCCAGCAGTCGTGTGGGGGGCCGGGGGGTGAACACTGAAGCTTTCTTT.

This clonotype turned up a few times. This chain links TRBV4-3 with TRBJ2-7, with a possible D match to TRBD1 (5 bases). The CDR3 totals 15 residues. Germline V CDR1 and CDR2: LGHNA, YSLEER. Trimming cost V 7 bases and J 1 base, with 17 bases left between them. Written as DNA, the CDR3 is TGCGCCAGCACTGTTTCGATCAGGACATCCTACGAGCAGTACTTC. Protein sequence: CASTVSIRTSYEQYF.

This clonotype occurred a few times. This chain joins TRBV24-1 and TRBJ2-5; a possible D gene is TRBD2 (5 bases). The CDR3 spans 16 residues. Germline CDR1 reads KGHDR; CDR2 reads SFDVKD. V shed 12 bases and J shed 2 bases, with 24 bases lying between them. The CDR3 bases are TGTGCCGCAAGCGGTTCCCGGATTGTGGGACAAGAGACCCAGTACTTC. Translation: CAASGSRIVGQETQYF.

This clonotype appeared a few times. This CDR3 reads CSANKEGLRTYEQYV. Here the CDR3 DNA reads TGCAGTGCTAACAAAGAGGGCCTCCGTACGTACGAGCAGTACGTC. The J gene is TRBJ2-7, the V gene TRBV20-1; maybe TRBD2 (5 bases). The germline V gene has CDR1 DFQATT and CDR2 SNEGSKA (reference sequence). This CDR3 spans 15 amino acids. Between the trimmed V and J ends, which lost 4 bases and 4 bases, there was a span of 20 bases.